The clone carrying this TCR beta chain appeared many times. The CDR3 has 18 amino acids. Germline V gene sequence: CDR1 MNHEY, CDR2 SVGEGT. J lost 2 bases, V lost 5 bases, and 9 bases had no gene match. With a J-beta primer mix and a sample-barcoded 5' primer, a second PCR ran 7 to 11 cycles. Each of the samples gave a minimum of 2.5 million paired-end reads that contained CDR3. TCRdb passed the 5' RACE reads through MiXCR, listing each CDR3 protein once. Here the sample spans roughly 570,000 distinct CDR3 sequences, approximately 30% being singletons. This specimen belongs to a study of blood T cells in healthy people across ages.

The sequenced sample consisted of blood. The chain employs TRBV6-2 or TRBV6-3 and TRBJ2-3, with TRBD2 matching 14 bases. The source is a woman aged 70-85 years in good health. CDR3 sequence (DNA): TGTGCCAGCAGTCTCCCGGGACTAGCGGGGGTACTCACAGATACGCAGTATTTT. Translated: CASSLPGLAGVLTDTQYF.